The present T cell receptor beta chain was sequenced within a study of cytomegalovirus exposure and HLA in healthy donors. Donors were drawn from the approximately 120-subject validation cohort, separate from the approximately 620-subject first cohort. Assay used: immunoSEQ multiplex PCR; TCRdb lists only in-frame clones, some missing. The sample carries approximately 140,000 clones, approximately 86% recorded once. What was sequenced was PBMCs. The source is a man younger than 35 in good health and CMV-seropositive.

The CDR3 DNA reads TGCGCCAGCAGCTCAACTCGGACAGGAAAAAACATTCAGTACTTC. Translation gives CASSSTRTGKNIQYF. The rearrangement links TRBV5-1 to TRBJ2-4, with 7 positions matching TRBD1. Germline CDR1 is SGHRS and CDR2 is YFSETQ. This CDR3 spans 15 amino acids. J lost 4 bases, V lost 3 bases, and 7 bases had no gene match.